Listed here are 11 T cell receptor beta chains from one sample, sequenced in a study of blood T cell repertoires in COVID-19 (TCRdb year 2020). To prepare the library, the immunoSEQ multiplex PCR assay was applied. In TCRdb, the immuneACCESS table is reduced to in-frame sequences with V and J assigned. These tables do not hold every clone; where another copy was compared, an unresolved V gene accounts for under half, and the others remain unexplained. The sample table records 100,000 to 150,000 clones; around 81% of these occur just once. About 15% of the sample lies in the top ten. Sequencing was performed on peripheral blood. These receptors originate from a young man with COVID-19, enrolled during active disease.

This clone was picked up one time. The J gene is TRBJ2-2, the V gene TRBV28; 8 positions agree with TRBD2. This CDR3 comprises 16 residues. CDR1 and CDR2 (germline): MDHEN, SYDVKM. After removal of 1 base from V and 6 bases from J, the junction contained 7 bases not matched to a gene. The CDR3, as DNA: TGTGCCAGCAGTTTATTTTATTCCGGGGGGGCCGGGGAGCTGTTTTTT. As protein: CASSLFYSGGAGELFF.

This clone was seen once. J is TRBJ2-5 and V is TRBV20-1; 9 bases agree with TRBD2. This CDR3 has 14 amino acids. In germline, CDR1 is DFQATT, CDR2 SNEGSKA (reference sequence). With 3 bases clipped from V and 5 bases from J, the junction kept 7 bases outside the gene matches. The CDR3 here is CSASPREGHETQYF. CDR3 in DNA: TGCAGTGCTAGTCCGCGGGAGGGCCACGAGACCCAGTACTTC.

This clone has only a few counts. CDR3 loop: CASSATVVGSSNVLTF. DNA for the CDR3: TGCGCCAGCAGCGCTACCGTAGTCGGGTCTTCCAACGTCCTGACTTTC. The chain uses TRBV5-1 and TRBJ2-6; D call uncertain. The germline V and J ends were trimmed by 4 bases and 8 bases, with 19 bases remaining between them. The CDR3 extends over 16 amino acids. In germline, CDR1 is SGHRS, CDR2 YFSETQ.

J is TRBJ2-1 and V is TRBV28; D remains unclear. This CDR3 spans 12 amino acids. Germline loops: CDR1 MDHEN, CDR2 SYDVKM. V lost 3 bases and J 7 bases, leaving 7 bases between the germline ends. This CDR3 reads CASSLLENEQFF. The CDR3 nucleotides read TGTGCCAGCAGTTTGCTGGAGAATGAGCAGTTCTTC.

V and J are TRBV6-5 and TRBJ1-2; 7 bases map to TRBD1. J lost 5 bases, V lost 7 bases, and 13 bases had no gene match. The CDR3 consists of 15 residues. Germline V gives CDR1 MNHEY, CDR2 SVGAGI. In DNA form, the CDR3 reads TGTGCCAGCACCAGCCCCCTCTCGACAGGGTATGGCTACACCTTC. It specifies CASTSPLSTGYGYTF.

This chain connects TRBV6-6 to TRBJ2-1, with a possible D match to TRBD2 (6 bases). The V gene lost 5 bases and the J gene lost 2 bases, with 10 bases spanning the gap. In germline, CDR1 is MNHNY, CDR2 SVGAGI (reference sequence). The CDR3 totals 14 residues. DNA of the CDR3: TGTGCCAGCAGTACCGGGAGACCCTACAATGAGCAGTTCTTC. Protein product: CASSTGRPYNEQFF.

The chain has TRBV28 and TRBJ1-1, with 7 bases fitting TRBD1. Losses at the gene ends were 2 bases for V and 0 bases for J; bases not matched to a gene: 3. The germline gives CDR1 MDHEN, CDR2 SYDVKM. CDR3 length equals 15 residues. The CDR3 bases are TGTGCCAGCAGTTTAACAGGGGCTATGAACACTGAAGCTTTCTTT. Protein product: CASSLTGAMNTEAFF.

The genes are TRBV12-5 and TRBJ2-1; 10 bases are a match to TRBD2. This CDR3 comprises 16 residues. The V gene's germline CDR1 is LGHNT and CDR2 FRNRAP. V lost 7 bases and J lost 8; bases outside the gene matches: 14. The CDR3 is CASAKYSGGMGDEQFF. The CDR3 DNA sequence: TGTGCTAGTGCCAAATATAGCGGGGGGATGGGGGATGAGCAGTTCTTC.

The genes are TRBV12-2 and TRBJ1-5; no check of the table's D call, TRBD1, against the DNA was made. TRBV12-2 is described as a pseudogene. The CDR3 has 15 residues. In DNA, the CDR3 is TGTGCAAGTCGCAACGGACAGGGGGGCAATCAGCCCCAGCATTTT. Translation gives CASRNGQGGNQPQHF.

The chain joins TRBV29-1 to TRBJ2-3; D perhaps matches TRBD2 (6 bases). This CDR3 has 13 amino acids. CDR1 is SQVTM, CDR2 ANQGSEA, per germline. The V end was cut by 1 base, the J end by 5 bases, with 10 bases between. In nucleotides, the CDR3 is TGCAGCGTTGAAGGTGGGCGGGGAGATACGCAGTATTTT. The encoded protein is CSVEGGRGDTQYF.

This clone was picked up a small number of times. This chain uses TRBV5-4 with TRBJ1-2; 8 bases are a match to TRBD1. Germline assignment: CDR1 SGHNT and CDR2 YYREEE (reference sequence). The V gene end was trimmed by 3 bases and the J gene end by 4 bases; junction bases not matched to a gene: 5. This CDR3 comprises 14 residues. For the CDR3, the DNA is TGTGCCAGCAGCTCCGTACAGGGGGGCTATGGCTACACCTTC. It translates to CASSSVQGGYGYTF.